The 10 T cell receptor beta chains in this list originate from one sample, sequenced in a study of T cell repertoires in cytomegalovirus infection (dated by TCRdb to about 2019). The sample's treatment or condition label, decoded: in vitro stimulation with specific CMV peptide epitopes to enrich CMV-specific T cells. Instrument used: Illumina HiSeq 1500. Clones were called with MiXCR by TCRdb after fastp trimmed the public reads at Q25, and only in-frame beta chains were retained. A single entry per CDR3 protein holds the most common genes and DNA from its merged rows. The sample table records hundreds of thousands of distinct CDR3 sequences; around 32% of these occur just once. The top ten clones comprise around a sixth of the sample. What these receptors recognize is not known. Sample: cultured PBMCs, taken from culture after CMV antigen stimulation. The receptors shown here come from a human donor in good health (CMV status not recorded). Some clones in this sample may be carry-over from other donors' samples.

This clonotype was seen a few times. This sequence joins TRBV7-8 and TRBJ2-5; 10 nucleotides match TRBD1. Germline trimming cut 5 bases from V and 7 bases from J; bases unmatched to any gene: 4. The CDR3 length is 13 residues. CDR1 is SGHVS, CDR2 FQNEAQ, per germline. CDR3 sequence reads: CASSPGDRGTQYF. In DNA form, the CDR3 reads TGTGCCAGCAGCCCAGGGGACAGGGGGACCCAGTACTTC. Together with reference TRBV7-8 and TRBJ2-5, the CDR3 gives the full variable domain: GAGVSQSPRYKVAKRGQDVALRCDPISGHVSLFWYQQALGQGPEFLTYFQNEAQLDKSGLPSDRFFAERPEGSVSTLKIQRTQQEDSAVYLCASSPGDRGTQYFGPGTRLLVL.

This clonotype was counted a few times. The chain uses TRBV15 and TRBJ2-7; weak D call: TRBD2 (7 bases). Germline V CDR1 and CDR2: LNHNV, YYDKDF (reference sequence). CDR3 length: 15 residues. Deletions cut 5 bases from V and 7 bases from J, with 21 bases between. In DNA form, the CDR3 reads TGTGCCACCAGCGGGGACTACAGGGCCGGAGGGGAGCAGTACTTC. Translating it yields CATSGDYRAGGEQYF.

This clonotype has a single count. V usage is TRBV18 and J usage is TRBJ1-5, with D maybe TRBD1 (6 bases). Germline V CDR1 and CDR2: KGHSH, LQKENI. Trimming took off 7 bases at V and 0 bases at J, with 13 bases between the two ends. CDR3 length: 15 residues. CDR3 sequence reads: CASWEGQNSNQPQHF. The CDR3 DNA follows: TGTGCCAGCTGGGAGGGACAAAATAGCAATCAGCCCCAGCATTTT.

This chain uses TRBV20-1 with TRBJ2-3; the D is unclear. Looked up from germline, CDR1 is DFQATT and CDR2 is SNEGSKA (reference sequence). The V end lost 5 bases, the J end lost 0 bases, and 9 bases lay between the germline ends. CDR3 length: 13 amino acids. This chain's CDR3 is CSAYSESTDTQYF. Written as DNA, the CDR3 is TGCAGTGCTTACTCGGAGAGCACAGATACGCAGTATTTT.

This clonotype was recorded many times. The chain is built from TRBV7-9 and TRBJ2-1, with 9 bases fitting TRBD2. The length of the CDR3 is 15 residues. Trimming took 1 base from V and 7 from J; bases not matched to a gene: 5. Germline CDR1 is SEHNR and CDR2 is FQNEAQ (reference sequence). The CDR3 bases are TGTGCCAGCAGCTTAGGGGTCGCGGGAGGGAATGAGCAGTTCTTC. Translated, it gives CASSLGVAGGNEQFF. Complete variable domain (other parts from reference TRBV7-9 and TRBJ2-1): DTGVSQNPRHKITKRGQNVTFRCDPISEHNRLYWYRQTLGQGPEFLTYFQNEAQLEKSRLLSDRFSAERPKGSFSTLEIQRTEQGDSAMYLCASSLGVAGGNEQFFGPGTRLTVL.

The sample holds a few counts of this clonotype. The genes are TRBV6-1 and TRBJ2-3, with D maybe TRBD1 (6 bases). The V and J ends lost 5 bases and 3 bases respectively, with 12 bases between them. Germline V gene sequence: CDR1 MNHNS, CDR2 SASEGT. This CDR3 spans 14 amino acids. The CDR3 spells CASSLRGKTDTQYF. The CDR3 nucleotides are TGTGCCAGCAGTCTCAGGGGCAAAACAGATACGCAGTATTTT.

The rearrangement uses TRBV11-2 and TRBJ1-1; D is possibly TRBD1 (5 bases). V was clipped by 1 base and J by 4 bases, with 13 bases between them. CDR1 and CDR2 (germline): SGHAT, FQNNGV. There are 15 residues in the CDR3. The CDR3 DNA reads TGTGCCAGCAGCTTAGCGGCAGGGTTGGGCACTGAAGCTTTCTTT. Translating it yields CASSLAAGLGTEAFF.

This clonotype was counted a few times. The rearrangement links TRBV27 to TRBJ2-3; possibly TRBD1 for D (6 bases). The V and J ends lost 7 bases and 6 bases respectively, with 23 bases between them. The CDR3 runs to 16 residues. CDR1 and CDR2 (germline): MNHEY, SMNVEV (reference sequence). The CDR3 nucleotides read TGTGCCAGCATGAGCGCCACCCTCCTGAGGGGGGATACGCAGTATTTT. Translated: CASMSATLLRGDTQYF.

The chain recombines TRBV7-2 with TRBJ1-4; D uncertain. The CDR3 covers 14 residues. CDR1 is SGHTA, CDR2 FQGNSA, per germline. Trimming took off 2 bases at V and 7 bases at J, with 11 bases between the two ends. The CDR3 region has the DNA TGTGCCAGCAGCTTATTCGTGGGCGGTGAAAAACTGTTTTTT. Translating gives CASSLFVGGEKLFF.

CDR3 DNA sequence: TGCGCCAGCAGCCAAGGGACCTACACTGAAGCTTTCTTT. This translates into CASSQGTYTEAFF. The chain employs TRBV4-3 and TRBJ1-1; D is ambiguous. The CDR3 extends over 13 amino acids. The V gene's germline CDR1 is LGHNA and CDR2 YSLEER. V lost 1 base and J 3 bases, leaving 6 bases between the germline ends.